These 18 T cell receptor beta chains came from one sample sequenced in a study of vaccination effects on CD4 cells after COVID-19 (dated by TCRdb to the early 2020s). Library generation was performed with the immunoSEQ multiplex PCR assay. The source is immuneACCESS, and TCRdb retained only in-frame sequences with V and J called. Part of the clones is not carried over; for the studies checked, unresolved V genes explain less than half of this, and the remainder is unexplained. Within this sample are approximately 74,000 clones, with over 65% of them counted one time only. Approximately 2.4% of the sample is held by the ten biggest clonotypes. After approximately eleven days of culture, CD4+ T cells were isolated with the EasySep CD4+ T cell isolation kit. Each participant received two doses of an mRNA SARS-CoV-2 vaccine, either BNT162b2 or mRNA-1273. Their recognized antigens are unknown. This material consisted of CD4+ T cells from PBMCs cultured without peptide, taken after COVID-19 vaccination. The receptors originated from a human donor who received a COVID-19 vaccine.

V and J are TRBV10-1 and TRBJ1-1; D is perhaps TRBD1 (6 bases). V lost 2 bases, J lost 2 bases, and 9 bases lay in between. Germline V gene lookup returns CDR1 WNHNN and CDR2 SYGVQD (reference sequence). This CDR3 is built from 14 residues. The CDR3 sequence: CASSERTENTEAFF. The CDR3 nucleotides read TGCGCCAGCAGTGAGAGGACAGAAAACACTGAAGCTTTCTTT.

The chain recombines TRBV5-5 with TRBJ1-4, with D possibly matching TRBD1 (5 bases). V lost 2 bases, J lost 4 bases, and 15 bases lay in between. This CDR3 has 16 residues. CDR1 and CDR2 from the germline V gene are SGHKS and YYEKEE (reference sequence). The CDR3 spells CASSFDGDRNNEKLFF. Here the CDR3 DNA reads TGTGCCAGCAGCTTTGACGGGGACCGCAATAATGAAAAACTGTTTTTT. Together with reference TRBV5-5 and TRBJ1-4, the CDR3 gives the full variable domain: DAGVTQSPTHLIKTRGQQVTLRCSPISGHKSVSWYQQVLGQGPQFIFQYYEKEERGRGNFPDRFSARQFPNYSSELNVNALLLGDSALYLCASSFDGDRNNEKLFFGSGTQLSVL.

Written as DNA, the CDR3 is TGCGCCAGCAGACCGACGACCGATTCCTACGAGCAGTACGTC. Translation: CASRPTTDSYEQYV. V usage is TRBV5-1 and J usage is TRBJ2-7; no clear D gene. The V and J ends lost 5 bases and 1 base respectively, with 13 bases between them. This CDR3 comprises 14 residues. Germline V lookup: CDR1 SGHRS, CDR2 YFSETQ.

Only one count was recorded for this clone. The rearrangement uses TRBV3-1 (or the pseudogene TRBV3-2) and TRBJ2-1, with 11 bases aligning to TRBD1. V was pared by 4 bases and J by 10 bases, with 9 bases of the junction left unmatched. The germline V gene has CDR1 LGHDT and CDR2 YNNKEL (reference sequence). The CDR3 has 15 amino acids. CDR3 loop: CASSRGWTGGREQFF. The CDR3 DNA reads TGTGCCAGCAGCCGGGGATGGACAGGGGGCCGAGAGCAGTTCTTC.

J is TRBJ2-3 and V is TRBV18; D is unresolved. The germline gives CDR1 KGHSH, CDR2 LQKENI. The CDR3 runs 15 residues. The V end lost 3 bases, the J end lost 0 bases, and 10 bases lay between the germline ends. The CDR3 coding sequence is TGTGCCAGCTCACCCAGTATCGCTAGCACAGATACGCAGTATTTT. It translates to CASSPSIASTDTQYF.

This clone came up once. The genes are TRBV2 and TRBJ2-5; 7 positions agree with TRBD1. The CDR3 extends over 14 amino acids. Germline trimming cut 5 bases from V and 9 bases from J; bases unmatched to any gene: 12. CDR1 and CDR2 from the germline V gene are SNHLY and FYNNEI. CDR3 sequence: CASSSGTQGRPQYF. The DNA of the CDR3 is TGTGCCAGCAGTTCGGGGACACAGGGGAGACCCCAGTACTTC.

The chain has TRBV4-1 and TRBJ1-1; 7 bases line up with TRBD1. V was pared by 7 bases and J by 0 bases, with 11 bases of the junction left unmatched. Germline V gene lookup returns CDR1 MGHRA and CDR2 YSYEKL. CDR3 length equals 16 residues. Here the CDR3 DNA reads TGCGCCAGCATTCCCAGGACAGGAACAATGAACACTGAAGCTTTCTTT. It translates to CASIPRTGTMNTEAFF.

The V call is TRBV11-2, the J call TRBJ2-5; possibly TRBD1 for D (6 bases). Germline V gene lookup returns CDR1 SGHAT and CDR2 FQNNGV. The CDR3 runs 17 residues. V was trimmed by 5 bases and J by 4 bases, leaving 23 bases between them. As DNA, the CDR3 is TGTGCCAGCAGCACACCAGCTAGGGGGATGGTCGGAGAGACCCAGTACTTC. This gives the protein CASSTPARGMVGETQYF.

V and J are TRBV3-1 (or the pseudogene TRBV3-2) and TRBJ1-1; D not certain. The CDR3 loop spans 13 amino acids. Germline-derived CDR1 and CDR2 are LGHDT and YNNKEL (reference sequence). Between the trimmed V and J ends, which lost 3 bases and 1 base, there was a span of 6 bases. The CDR3 loop reads CASSHVRNTEAFF. As DNA, the CDR3 is TGTGCCAGCAGCCATGTAAGGAACACTGAAGCTTTCTTT.

The chain has TRBV3-1 (or the pseudogene TRBV3-2) and TRBJ2-2; D is ambiguous. V dropped 2 bases and J dropped 1 base, with 8 bases sitting between them. Germline V gene sequence: CDR1 LGHDT, CDR2 YNNKEL (reference sequence). The CDR3 has 15 amino acids. The CDR3 spells CASSQMTQNTGELFF. CDR3 coding DNA: TGTGCCAGCAGCCAAATGACTCAGAACACCGGGGAGCTGTTTTTT.

The V gene is TRBV2, the J gene TRBJ1-2; no definite D call. The CDR3 is 13 residues long. V was shortened by 4 bases and J by 0 bases, with 6 bases between the two germline ends. CDR1 SNHLY and CDR2 FYNNEI come from the germline V gene. CDR3 in DNA: TGTGCCAGCAGTGTCAGTTCTAACTATGGCTACACCTTC. This encodes CASSVSSNYGYTF.

DNA for the CDR3: TGTGCCAGCAGTTATCTGGGGAGAGGGAACACTGAAGCTTTCTTT. The encoded protein is CASSYLGRGNTEAFF. The chain carries TRBV6-5 and TRBJ1-1, with no clear D. The CDR3 runs to 15 residues. The ends were cut back, 3 bases at V and 1 base at J, with 12 bases in the middle. Germline assignment: CDR1 MNHEY and CDR2 SVGAGI.

This clone was counted between two and nine times. V gene TRBV24-1 combines with J gene TRBJ1-1, with a tentative D call TRBD1 (6 bases). The CDR3 spans 12 residues. Germline lookup yields CDR1 KGHDR and CDR2 SFDVKD. Trimming removed 7 bases at V and 4 bases at J, with 9 bases between. The CDR3 loop is CATSQGGTEAFF. Here the CDR3 DNA reads TGTGCCACCAGCCAAGGGGGCACTGAAGCTTTCTTT.

A single count supports this clone. The gene calls are TRBV28 and TRBJ1-1, with 10 bases aligning to TRBD1. This CDR3 has 15 amino acids. CDR1 MDHEN and CDR2 SYDVKM come from the germline V gene. V was pared by 6 bases and J by 3 bases, with 7 bases of the junction left unmatched. CDR3 DNA: TGTGCCAGCAGGGAGACAGGGGGCGCTTACACTGAAGCTTTCTTT. Its translation is CASRETGGAYTEAFF.

The V and J genes are TRBV6-5 and TRBJ2-1; possible D gene TRBD2, 6 bases. V lost 6 bases, J lost 3 bases, and 15 bases lay in between. The CDR3 is 15 amino acids. CDR1 and CDR2 (germline): MNHEY, SVGAGI. As DNA, the CDR3 is TGTGCCAGCAGCCTCGGGACTCCTGTCTACAATGAGCAGTTCTTC. This codes for CASSLGTPVYNEQFF.

The chain couples TRBV28 to TRBJ1-5; 7 bases align to TRBD1. The CDR3 has 12 amino acids. The ends lost 10 bases at V and 4 bases at J; junction bases unmatched: 4. The germline CDR1 and CDR2 sequences are MDHEN and SYDVKM. CDR3 sequence reads: CAIQGGNQPQHF. For the CDR3, the DNA is TGTGCCATTCAGGGGGGGAATCAGCCCCAGCATTTT.

The chain has TRBV6-2 or TRBV6-3 and TRBJ2-7; D might be TRBD1 or TRBD2, each matching 7 bases. The CDR3 consists of 14 residues. Germline V gives CDR1 MNHEY, CDR2 SVGEGT. V lost 5 bases, J lost 3 bases, and 14 bases lay in between. In DNA form, the CDR3 reads TGTGCCAGCAGTCAGGGGGGGATCCACTACGAGCAGTACGTC. Amino acid sequence: CASSQGGIHYEQYV.

This clone was recorded a few times. The rearrangement links TRBV19 to TRBJ1-5; D gene uncertain. Trimming removed 5 bases at V and 4 bases at J, with 9 bases between. The CDR3 length is 13 residues. In germline, CDR1 is LNHDA, CDR2 SQIVND (reference sequence). CDR3 residues: CASSPLQNQPQHF. For the CDR3, the DNA is TGTGCCAGTAGTCCTTTACAAAATCAGCCCCAGCATTTT.